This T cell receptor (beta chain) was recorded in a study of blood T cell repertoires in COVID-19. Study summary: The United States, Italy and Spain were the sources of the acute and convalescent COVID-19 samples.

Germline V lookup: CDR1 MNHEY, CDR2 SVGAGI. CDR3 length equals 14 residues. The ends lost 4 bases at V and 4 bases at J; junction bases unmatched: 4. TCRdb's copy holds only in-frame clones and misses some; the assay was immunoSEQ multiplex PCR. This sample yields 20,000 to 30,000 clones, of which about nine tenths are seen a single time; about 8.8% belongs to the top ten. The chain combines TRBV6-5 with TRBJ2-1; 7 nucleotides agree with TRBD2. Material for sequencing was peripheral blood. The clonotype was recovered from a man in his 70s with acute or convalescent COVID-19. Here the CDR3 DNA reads TGTGCCAGCAGTTGGGACTACCAGTACAATGAGCAGTTCTTC. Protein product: CASSWDYQYNEQFF.